This T cell receptor beta chain was obtained from a study of beta chain features in type 1 diabetes. Study-level information: Some 99 million sorted cells were examined across all samples.

Expressed TCRB transcripts were sequenced because the entire RNA isolate underwent reverse transcription. Some clones are missing from TCRdb's copy, which holds only in-frame ones; the method was immunoSEQ multiplex PCR. Seen here are around 300,000 clones, 11% observed once, and the top ten hold 0.015%. CDR3 length: 13 residues. Trimming took 5 bases from V and 8 from J, leaving 14 bases between them. The V gene's germline CDR1 is SGHTA and CDR2 FQGNSA. Study-level points and caveats: Relative to healthy donors, patients appeared to have naive, central memory and Treg TCRB repertoires that were more similar. TCRB CDR3s from Type 1 diabetes patients were moderately but significantly shorter in all four CD4+ subsets.

As for this clone: The antigen is not known.

Material for sequencing was naive CD4+ T cells from blood. This chain joins TRBV7-2 and TRBJ2-3, with TRBD1 as a possible D gene (6 bases). This receptor was identified in a woman aged 25 to 39 in good health. The CDR3 loop reads CASSIQQGGTQYF. The DNA for the CDR3 is TGTGCCAGCAGCATCCAACAGGGCGGTACGCAGTATTTT.